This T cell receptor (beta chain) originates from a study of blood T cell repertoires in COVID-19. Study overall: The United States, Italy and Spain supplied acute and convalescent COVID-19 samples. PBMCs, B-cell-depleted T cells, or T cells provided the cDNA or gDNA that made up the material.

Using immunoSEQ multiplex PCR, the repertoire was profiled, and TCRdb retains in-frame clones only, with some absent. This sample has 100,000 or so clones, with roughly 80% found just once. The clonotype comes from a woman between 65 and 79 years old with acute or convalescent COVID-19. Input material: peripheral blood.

This CDR3 reads CASSETTGTEAFF. CDR3 coding DNA: TGTGCCAGCAGCGAAACGACAGGGACTGAAGCTTTCTTT. This chain joins TRBV14 and TRBJ1-1; 7 bases map to TRBD1. The CDR3 is made up of 13 amino acids. The ends lost 5 bases at V and 5 bases at J; junction bases unmatched: 5. CDR1 and CDR2 (germline): SGHDN, FVKESK.